Each of the 14 T cell receptor beta chains below was sequenced from the same sample in a study of T cell repertoires and Cas9 in healthy adults. Method: immunoSEQ multiplex PCR; TCRdb's copy keeps in-frame clones and lacks some. The profile covers around 15,000 clones, with roughly nine tenths appearing a single time and approximately 2.1% taken by the ten largest. Material: Tregs (CD4+, CD25+, CD127-, CD137-, CD154-) from PBMCs; culture status not recorded. The receptors shown here come from a human donor in good health.

This clone was observed a few times. This sequence joins TRBV10-2 and TRBJ2-1; 7 nucleotides match TRBD2. The V and J ends lost 1 base and 5 bases, in that order; junction bases with no gene match: 5. Germline-derived CDR1 and CDR2 are WSHSY and SAAADI. There are 15 residues in the CDR3. Here the CDR3 reads CASSELWGGNNEQFF. Here the CDR3 DNA reads TGCGCCAGCAGTGAGTTGTGGGGGGGGAACAATGAGCAGTTCTTC.

The rearrangement uses TRBV5-6 and TRBJ1-3, with 7 positions matching TRBD1. Germline-derived CDR1 and CDR2 are SGHDT and YYEEEE. The CDR3 runs to 16 residues. The trim removed 0 bases at V and 0 bases at J, leaving 3 bases unmatched. This CDR3 is CASSLVGDSSGNTIYF. CDR3 nucleotide sequence: TGTGCCAGCAGCTTGGTGGGGGACAGCTCTGGAAACACCATATATTTT. Full variable domain (remainder filled in from reference TRBV5-6 and TRBJ1-3): DAGVTQSPTHLIKTRGQQVTLRCSPKSGHDTVSWYQQALGQGPQFIFQYYEEEERQRGNFPDRFSGHQFPNYSSELNVNALLLGDSALYLCASSLVGDSSGNTIYFGEGSWLTVV.

The CDR3 region has the DNA TGCGCCAGCAGCTTCGGTCTCCTTGACAATGAGCAGTTCTTC. Translated, it gives CASSFGLLDNEQFF. The rearrangement joins TRBV5-1 to TRBJ2-1; the D is unclear. CDR3 length: 14 residues. Germline V gene lookup returns CDR1 SGHRS and CDR2 YFSETQ. Trimming left V 2 bases short and J 5 bases short, with 11 bases between.

The gene calls are TRBV6-6 and TRBJ1-5; D uncertain. The CDR3 contains 14 residues. Germline CDR1 reads MNHNY; CDR2 reads SVGAGI (reference sequence). Trimming removed 6 bases at V and 0 bases at J, with 9 bases between. This chain's CDR3 is CASRRGDSNQPQHF. For the CDR3, the DNA is TGTGCCAGCAGACGCGGGGATAGCAATCAGCCCCAGCATTTT.

The CDR3 coding sequence is TGTGCCAGCAGCAAACAGGTCGGGGAGACCCAGTACTTC. This sequence encodes CASSKQVGETQYF. The rearrangement joins TRBV21-1 to TRBJ2-5. TRBV21-1 is tagged as a pseudogene. The CDR3 has 13 residues.

The chain joins TRBV7-6 to TRBJ2-2; D not certain. The germline V gene encodes CDR1 SGHVS and CDR2 FNYEAQ. CDR3 length: 13 residues. Trimming cost V 3 bases and J 6 bases, with 8 bases left between them. CDR3 in amino acids: CASSLGWAGELFF. CDR3 bases: TGTGCCAGCAGCTTGGGGTGGGCCGGGGAGCTGTTTTTT. The whole variable domain, filled in from reference TRBV7-6 and TRBJ2-2, reads GAGVSQSPRYKVTKRGQDVALRCDPISGHVSLYWYRQALGQGPEFLTYFNYEAQQDKSGLPNDRFSAERPEGSISTLTIQRTEQRDSAMYRCASSLGWAGELFFGEGSRLTVL.

The gene calls are TRBV7-9 and TRBJ2-1; 11 nucleotides align to TRBD2. CDR3 length equals 17 residues. V shed 5 bases and J 4 bases; nucleotides not matched to a gene: 10. The germline V gene encodes CDR1 SEHNR and CDR2 FQNEAQ (reference sequence). The CDR3 DNA reads TGTGCCAGCAGCCTCACAATGACTAGCGGGGAGTACAATGAGCAGTTCTTC. Its translation is CASSLTMTSGEYNEQFF.

This clone was counted once. The chain has TRBV5-1 and TRBJ2-2, with D maybe TRBD2 (5 bases). Per the germline V gene, CDR1 is SGHRS and CDR2 is YFSETQ. There are 14 residues in the CDR3. Trimming removed 7 bases from V and 5 bases from J, with 15 bases in between. DNA for the CDR3: TGCGCCAGCCTTCGGGATACGGGAACCGGGGAGCTGTTTTTT. Its protein product is CASLRDTGTGELFF.

This clone has more than one count but fewer than ten. The chain links TRBV5-6 to TRBJ2-3, with 8 positions matching TRBD2. The CDR3 covers 19 residues. The J segment lost 0 bases and the V segment lost 0 bases, leaving 12 bases of the junction unmatched. Germline CDR1 SGHDT, CDR2 YYEEEE. The CDR3 sequence: CASSLAGAGGFSSTDTQYF. The DNA of the CDR3 is TGTGCCAGCAGCTTGGCCGGGGCGGGGGGATTCTCTAGCACAGATACGCAGTATTTT. The full variable domain, its missing parts supplied by reference TRBV5-6 and TRBJ2-3, is DAGVTQSPTHLIKTRGQQVTLRCSPKSGHDTVSWYQQALGQGPQFIFQYYEEEERQRGNFPDRFSGHQFPNYSSELNVNALLLGDSALYLCASSLAGAGGFSSTDTQYFGPGTRLTVL.

In its sample, this clone was seen once. The rearrangement joins TRBV5-1 to TRBJ1-1; D ambiguous. V lost 1 base to trimming and J lost 0 bases, with 4 bases between them. The germline V gene encodes CDR1 SGHRS and CDR2 YFSETQ. There are 13 residues in the CDR3. CDR3 loop: CASSLNVNTEAFF. In DNA form, the CDR3 reads TGCGCCAGCAGCTTGAATGTGAACACTGAAGCTTTCTTT. Full variable domain (rest looked up from reference TRBV5-1 and TRBJ1-1): KAGVTQTPRYLIKTRGQQVTLSCSPISGHRSVSWYQQTPGQGLQFLFEYFSETQRNKGNFPGRFSGRQFSNSRSEMNVSTLELGDSALYLCASSLNVNTEAFFGQGTRLTVV.

This rearrangement joins TRBV11-2 to TRBJ2-5; 12 bases are shared with TRBD2. This CDR3 spans 18 amino acids. The germline V gene has CDR1 SGHAT and CDR2 FQNNGV. The V and J ends lost 1 base and 2 bases, in that order; junction bases with no gene match: 8. The CDR3 here is CASSLGLAGGPHQETQYF. Written as DNA, the CDR3 is TGTGCCAGCAGCTTAGGGCTAGCGGGGGGGCCACATCAAGAGACCCAGTACTTC.

The J gene is TRBJ2-1, the V gene TRBV10-3, with D uncertain. Germline CDR1 is ENHRY and CDR2 is SYGVKD. V was clipped by 0 bases and J by 3 bases, with 9 bases between them. CDR3 length: 15 residues. The CDR3 loop is CAISESIGSYNEQFF. The CDR3 nucleotides are TGTGCCATCAGTGAGTCGATAGGCAGCTACAATGAGCAGTTCTTC.

This chain connects TRBV7-9 to TRBJ1-2, with 7 positions matching TRBD1. Trimming cost V 5 bases and J 4 bases; bases outside gene matches: 4. CDR3 size: 13 residues. The germline V gene encodes CDR1 SEHNR and CDR2 FQNEAQ (reference sequence). Here the CDR3 reads CASSPGGLYGYTF. CDR3 sequence (DNA): TGTGCCAGCAGCCCAGGGGGGCTCTATGGCTACACCTTC. The whole variable domain, filled in from reference TRBV7-9 and TRBJ1-2, reads DTGVSQNPRHKITKRGQNVTFRCDPISEHNRLYWYRQTLGQGPEFLTYFQNEAQLEKSRLLSDRFSAERPKGSFSTLEIQRTEQGDSAMYLCASSPGGLYGYTFGSGTRLTVV.

This clone has just one count. This sequence joins TRBV19 and TRBJ2-2; 9 positions agree with TRBD1. Germline lookup yields CDR1 LNHDA and CDR2 SQIVND (reference sequence). There are 15 residues in the CDR3. Trimming took 4 bases from V and 7 from J; bases not matched to a gene: 7. The CDR3, as DNA: TGTGCCAGTAGTACCGGGACAGGGATGGGCGGGGAGCTGTTTTTT. Translated, it gives CASSTGTGMGGELFF.